A few counts support the clone carrying this T cell receptor beta chain. The antigen is undetermined. The PCR was carried out with 60 Vbeta primers and 13 Jbeta primers. Repertoires were generated with immunoSEQ multiplex PCR, while TCRdb's copy carries only in-frame clones and drops some. Here the sample spans 120,000 or so clones, more than 55% being singletons. These data originate in a study of cytomegalovirus exposure and HLA in healthy donors. The study, taken as a whole, reports: Analysis was carried out at a later point, and it linked a missense DCLRE1C variant to TCR beta V- and J-gene trimming. When presence/absence was analysed, sequencing depth was taken to be roughly uniform across donors. 87-base-pair reads could not separate some V segments, including TRBV6-2 and TRBV6-3. The authors enumerated around 150 TCR beta chains as linked to cytomegalovirus.

There are 17 residues in the CDR3. Germline V CDR1 and CDR2: LNHDA, SQIVND (reference sequence). The junction had 10 bases not matched to a gene; V was cut back by 3 bases and J by 8 bases. Sequencing was done on a sample of PBMCs. This rearrangement joins TRBV19 to TRBJ2-2, with 12 bases lining up with TRBD2. The receptor was isolated from a man aged 18 to 30 in good health and CMV-seronegative. The CDR3, as DNA: TGTGCCAGTAGTATTCGGCCTAGCGGGAGGGGTAGAGGGGAGCTGTTTTTT. This codes for CASSIRPSGRGRGELFF.